This T cell receptor (beta chain) was sequenced for a study of beta chain features in type 1 diabetes (dated by TCRdb to about 2018). At the level of the whole study: Mean age, gender distribution, total cell number and subset yield were not different between patients and healthy donors. In the study, TCRB repertoires of sorted circulating CD4+ T cell subsets from recently diagnosed type 1 diabetes patients were compared with those of matched healthy donors. Naive and central memory subsets were obtained from all 30 or so donors, but regulatory and stem cell-like memory subsets were isolated from only 8 patients and roughly 8 healthy donors. A total of 107,917,701 sorted cells were examined across all samples, and the number of cells per subset was strongly correlated with RNA yield. The study at large found these results: PCR may preferentially amplify shorter templates, but because patient and control samples were amplified and corrected together, any resulting skew would affect both groups equally. The naive, central memory and regulatory TCRB repertoires appeared to resemble one another more closely among patients than among healthy donors. Because cDNA was sequenced instead of genomic DNA, activated cells with high expression could be over-represented, although the groups did not differ in activation or CD3 levels. Because small numbers of individuals were included in the HLA sub-analyses, any influence of HLA type on TCRB rearrangement was left unresolved. Fewer insertions and more nucleotide deletions at VDJ recombination sites were observed in patients with type 1 diabetes, implying thymic rearrangement abnormalities. In all four CD4+ subsets, TCRB CDR3 length was moderately but significantly shorter in type 1 diabetes patients.

A single peripheral blood draw of about 120 mL on average was collected from each donor into heparinised tubes. Using a panel that included CD45RO, CCR7, CD25, CD127, CD95 and CD27, naive, central memory, regulatory and stem cell-like memory CD4+ T cells were sorted on a BD FACSAria II. Every sorted population had a purity above 95%. PBMCs were isolated right away by Lymphoprep density gradient centrifugation and were stained directly, without culture. Samples were stained and sorted in pairs, with one healthy donor and one patient per experiment, so that batch effects were minimized. The High Capacity cDNA Reverse Transcription Kit was used to reverse transcribe all of the isolated RNA, meaning that expressed TCRB transcripts were what got sequenced. Survey-depth immunoSEQ sequencing was performed on stem cell-like memory T cell samples, with an average of roughly 1 million total reads per sample. Sorted cells were lysed in RLT buffer, and RNA was extracted using DNase-treated RNeasy Micro or Mini kits according to cell number. To prevent cross-contamination, every cell subset was processed on its own, while patient and healthy donor samples were processed together. Using the immunoSEQ multiplex PCR, TCRB sequences were amplified from cDNA into 87-bp fragments spanning the CDR3 region. The amplicons were sequenced using the Illumina HiSeq platform. Turning to the authors' computational methods: Synthetic template baselines were used to correct PCR bias computationally, reads within Hamming distance 2 were collapsed, and singletons that could not be merged were discarded. Reads were aligned against IMGT to assign V, D and J genes, CDR3 length and insertions or deletions at six rearrangement sites. Clonotype counts were normalized to sorted cell number within each subset before computing true diversity and Gini coefficients with the tcR R package. The overlap coefficient, calculated on TCRB nucleotide sequences, was used to measure repertoire sharing. Entries here come from immuneACCESS through TCRdb and include only in-frame sequences with V and J called. Some clones fail to appear in such tables; in the studies checked, an unresolved V gene covers under half of the shortfall, and the cause of the remainder is unknown. The D gene and trimming were derived from the DNA, and the V and J assignments and clone size from that table. The sample records about 53,000 clones, under 75% of which are singletons. The top ten clones comprise approximately 0.3% of the sample.

This clone showed up just a few times. Its antigen target is currently unknown. Per-nucleotide qualities are absent, and no much larger clonotype sits a single base away. The sequence was obtained from a woman younger than 45 with type 1 diabetes. The sequenced sample was stem cell memory CD4+ T cells from blood. Interpreted using the paper, the cell subset or site label stands for: stem cell-like memory CD4+ T cells.

CDR3 reads: CATLLGWRDGYEQYF. In nucleotides, the sequence is TGTGCCACCCTCTTGGGCTGGCGGGACGGCTACGAGCAGTACTTC. This sequence uses TRBV6-1 and TRBJ2-7; the D gene is perhaps TRBD2, on 6 matching bases. Sequences MNHNS (CDR1) and SASEGT (CDR2) are obtained from the germline V gene. Its CDR3 holds 15 amino acids, cysteine through phenylalanine. CDR3 DNA is the only sequence kept; it has 45 bases, read in frame from the first base. V loses 10 bases of germline sequence and J loses 3 bases, and the interval between the two ends is 22 bases.